This TCR beta chain was documented in a study of blood T cell repertoires in COVID-19. Measured with immunoSEQ multiplex PCR; TCRdb has only the in-frame clones, and not every one. Here the sample spans approximately 290,000 clones, approximately 85% being singletons. With respect to this clone: An end of the junction differs from the germline gene, which may be a read error.

Germline CDR1 is SSHAT and CDR2 is FNYEAQ (reference sequence). CDR3 length equals 14 residues. Enrolled during active infection, Seattle patients were then followed longitudinally. J is TRBJ2-2 and V is TRBV7-7, with D perhaps TRBD1 (6 bases). The sequencing sample was made of peripheral blood. This TCR was sampled from a human donor with COVID-19, enrolled during active disease. The donor label of this sample is uncertain. The CDR3: CASRQDRNTGELFF. CDR3 DNA sequence: TGTGCTAGCAGACAGGACCGGAACACCGGGGAGCTGTTTTTT. Full variable domain (outside the CDR3, taken from reference TRBV7-7 and TRBJ2-2): GAGVSQSPRYKVTKRGQDVTLRCDPISSHATLYWYQQALGQGPEFLTYFNYEAQPDKSGLPSDRFSAERPEGSISTLTIQRTEQRDSAMYRCASRQDRNTGELFFGEGSRLTVL.